This TCR beta chain was found in a study of beta chain features in type 1 diabetes. Study-wide background: The study found patients and healthy donors alike in age, gender and cell yields. Study-wide results and limits: Type 1 diabetes patients had moderately but significantly shorter TCRB CDR3s in all four CD4+ subsets.

Expressed TCRB transcripts were sequenced because the isolated RNA had all been reverse transcribed beforehand. The table came from immunoSEQ multiplex PCR; TCRdb's copy has only in-frame clones and leaves some out. The data hold some 150,000 clones, with 10% to 15% observed a single time. There are 17 residues in the CDR3. The germline V gene has CDR1 SGHAT and CDR2 FQNNGV. V lost 3 bases, J lost 2 bases, and 19 bases lay in between. About this clone itself: No antigen is known for it.

Sorted CD4+ subsets: naive, central memory, regulatory, stem cell-like memory (CD45RO/CCR7/CD25/CD127/CD95/CD27 panel). Every sorted population was more than 95% pure. Sample: central memory CD4+ T cells from blood. The sequence was collected from a young man with type 1 diabetes. The V call is TRBV11-2, the J call TRBJ2-5, with a tentative D call TRBD2 (7 bases). The CDR3 DNA follows: TGTGCCAGCAGCTTGGGGCGGGGGCGAAGCCGACAAGAGACCCAGTACTTC. Its translation: CASSLGRGRSRQETQYF.